This T cell receptor beta chain was sequenced in a study of blood T cell repertoires in COVID-19. Study-level background: The United States, Italy and Spain were the sources of the acute and convalescent COVID-19 samples. PBMCs, B-cell-depleted T cells, or T cells provided the cDNA or gDNA that made up the material.

J gave up 9 bases and V 5 bases, and 9 bases lay outside the gene matches. CDR3 length: 15 amino acids. The germline V gene has CDR1 MGHRA and CDR2 YSYEKL. Original processing methods: The authors estimated nucleated cell counts from reference gene primer amplification. Measured with immunoSEQ multiplex PCR; TCRdb has only the in-frame clones, and not every one. For V, J and clone size, that table is used; D and trimming come from the DNA. Of some 250,000 clones listed, approximately 83% were seen once; the top ten hold 3% to 3.5%. The chain is built from TRBV4-1 and TRBJ2-1; TRBD1 matches 11 bases. Material: peripheral blood. The source is a woman aged 25 to 39 who had recovered from COVID-19. This chain's CDR3 is CASSFSGTGGIEQFF. CDR3 nucleotides: TGCGCCAGCAGCTTCTCCGGGACAGGGGGGATTGAGCAGTTCTTC.